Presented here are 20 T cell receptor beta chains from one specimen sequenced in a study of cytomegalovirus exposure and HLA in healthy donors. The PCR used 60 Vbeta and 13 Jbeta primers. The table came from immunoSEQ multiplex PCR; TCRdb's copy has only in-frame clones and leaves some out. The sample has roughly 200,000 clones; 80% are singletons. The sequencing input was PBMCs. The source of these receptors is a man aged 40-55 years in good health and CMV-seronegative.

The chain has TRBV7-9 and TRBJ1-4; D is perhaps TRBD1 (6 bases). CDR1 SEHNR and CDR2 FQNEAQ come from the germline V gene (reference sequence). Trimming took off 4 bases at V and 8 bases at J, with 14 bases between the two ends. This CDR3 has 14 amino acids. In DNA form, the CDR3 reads TGTGCCAGCAGCTACAGGGATATAGTCGAAAAACTGTTTTTT. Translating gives CASSYRDIVEKLFF.

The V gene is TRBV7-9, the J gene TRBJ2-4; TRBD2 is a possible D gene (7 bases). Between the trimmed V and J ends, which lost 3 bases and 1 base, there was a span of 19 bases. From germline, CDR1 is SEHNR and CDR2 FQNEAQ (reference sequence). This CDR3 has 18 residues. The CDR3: CASSFTGGGPLAKNIQYF. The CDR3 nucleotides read TGTGCCAGCAGCTTTACAGGCGGGGGCCCTTTGGCCAAAAACATTCAGTACTTC. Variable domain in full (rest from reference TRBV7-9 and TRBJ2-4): DTGVSQNPRHKITKRGQNVTFRCDPISEHNRLYWYRQTLGQGPEFLTYFQNEAQLEKSRLLSDRFSAERPKGSFSTLEIQRTEQGDSAMYLCASSFTGGGPLAKNIQYFGAGTRLSVL.

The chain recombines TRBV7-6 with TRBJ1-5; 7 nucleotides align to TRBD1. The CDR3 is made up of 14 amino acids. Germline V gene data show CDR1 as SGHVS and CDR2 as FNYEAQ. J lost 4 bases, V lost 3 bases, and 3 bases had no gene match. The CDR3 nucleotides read TGTGCCAGCAGCTTGGGACAGCAAAATCAGCCCCAGCATTTT. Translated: CASSLGQQNQPQHF.

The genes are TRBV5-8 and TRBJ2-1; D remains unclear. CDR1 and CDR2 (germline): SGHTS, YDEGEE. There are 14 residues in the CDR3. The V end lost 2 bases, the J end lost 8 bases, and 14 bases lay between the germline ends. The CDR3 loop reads CASSLWLSDYEQFF. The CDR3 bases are TGTGCCAGCAGCTTATGGCTCAGCGACTATGAGCAGTTCTTC.

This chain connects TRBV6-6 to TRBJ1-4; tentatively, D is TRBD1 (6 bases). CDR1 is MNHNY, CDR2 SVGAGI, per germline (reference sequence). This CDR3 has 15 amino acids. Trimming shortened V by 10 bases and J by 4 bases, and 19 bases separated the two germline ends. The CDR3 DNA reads TGTGCCACCTCTCCTCCGGGGGGGCATAATGAAAAACTGTTTTTT. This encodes CATSPPGGHNEKLFF.

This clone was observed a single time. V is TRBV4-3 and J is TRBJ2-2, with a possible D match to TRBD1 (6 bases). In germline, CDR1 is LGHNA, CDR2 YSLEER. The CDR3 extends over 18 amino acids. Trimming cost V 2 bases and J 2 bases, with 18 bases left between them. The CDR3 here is CASSQPKWGTRNTGELFF. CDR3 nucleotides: TGCGCCAGCAGCCAACCAAAATGGGGGACACGAAACACCGGGGAGCTGTTTTTT.

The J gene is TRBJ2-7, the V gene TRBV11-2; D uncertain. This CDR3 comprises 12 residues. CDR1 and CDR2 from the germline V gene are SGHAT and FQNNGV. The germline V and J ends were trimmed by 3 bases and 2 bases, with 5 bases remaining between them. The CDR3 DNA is TGTGCCAGCAGCTTGGCTCCCTACGAGCAGTACTTC. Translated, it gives CASSLAPYEQYF.

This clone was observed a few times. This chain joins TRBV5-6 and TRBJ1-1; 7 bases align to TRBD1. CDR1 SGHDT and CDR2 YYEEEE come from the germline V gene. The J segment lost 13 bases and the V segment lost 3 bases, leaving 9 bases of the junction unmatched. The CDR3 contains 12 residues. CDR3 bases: TGTGCCAGCAGCTCGAGAACAGGGGTCGGTTTCTTT. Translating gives CASSSRTGVGFF.

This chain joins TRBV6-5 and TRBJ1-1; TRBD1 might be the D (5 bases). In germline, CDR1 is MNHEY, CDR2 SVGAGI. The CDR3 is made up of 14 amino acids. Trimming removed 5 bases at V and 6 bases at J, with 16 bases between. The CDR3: CASSRDSLWAEAFF. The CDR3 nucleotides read TGTGCCAGCAGTCGGGACTCCCTATGGGCTGAAGCTTTCTTT.

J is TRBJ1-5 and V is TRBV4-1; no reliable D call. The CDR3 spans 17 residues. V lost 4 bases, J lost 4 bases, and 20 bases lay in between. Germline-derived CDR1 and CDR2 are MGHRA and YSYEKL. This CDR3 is CASSPNPRFQRNQPQHF. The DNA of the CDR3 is TGCGCCAGCAGCCCTAACCCCCGCTTTCAACGTAATCAGCCCCAGCATTTT.

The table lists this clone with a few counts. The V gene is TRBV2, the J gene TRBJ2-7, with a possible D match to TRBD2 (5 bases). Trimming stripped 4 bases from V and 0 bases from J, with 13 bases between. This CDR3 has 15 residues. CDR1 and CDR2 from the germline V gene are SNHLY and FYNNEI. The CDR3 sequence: CASSVTRDTSYEQYF. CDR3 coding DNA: TGTGCCAGCAGTGTTACCCGGGATACCTCCTACGAGCAGTACTTC.

The CDR3: CASQTADETQYF. CDR3 nucleotide sequence: TGTGCCAGCCAGACAGCCGATGAGACCCAGTACTTC. The V and J genes are TRBV11-3 and TRBJ2-5; a weak D match, TRBD1 (5 bases). The CDR3 is 12 amino acids. The ends were cut back, 8 bases at V and 5 bases at J, with 12 bases in the middle. Germline V gene sequence: CDR1 SGHNT, CDR2 YENEEA. Using reference TRBV11-3 and TRBJ2-5 for the parts outside the CDR3, the full variable domain is EAGVVQSPRYKIIEKKQPVAFWCNPISGHNTLYWYLQNLGQGPELLIRYENEEAVDDSQLPKDRFSAERLKGVDSTLKIQPAELGDSAVYLCASQTADETQYFGPGTRLLVL.

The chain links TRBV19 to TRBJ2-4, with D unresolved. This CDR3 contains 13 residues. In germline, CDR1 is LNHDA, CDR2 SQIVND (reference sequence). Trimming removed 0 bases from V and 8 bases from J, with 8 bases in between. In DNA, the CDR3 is TGTGCCAGTAGTATAGATTTAGAGGACATTCAGTACTTC. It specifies CASSIDLEDIQYF.

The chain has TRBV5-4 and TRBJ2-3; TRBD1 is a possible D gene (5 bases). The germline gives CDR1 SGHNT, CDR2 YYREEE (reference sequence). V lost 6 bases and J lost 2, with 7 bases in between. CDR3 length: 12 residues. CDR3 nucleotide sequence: TGTGCCAGCACAGGGCTCACAGATACGCAGTATTTT. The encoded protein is CASTGLTDTQYF.

CDR3 sequence (DNA): TGTGCCAGCAGCTTGGATTACAGGGTCGGTGGCTACACCTTC. Its translation: CASSLDYRVGGYTF. The J gene is TRBJ1-2, the V gene TRBV11-2; the D gene is possibly TRBD1 (6 bases). Germline V gene data show CDR1 as SGHAT and CDR2 as FQNNGV. V lost 3 bases to trimming and J lost 7 bases, with 15 bases between them. This CDR3 has 14 residues.

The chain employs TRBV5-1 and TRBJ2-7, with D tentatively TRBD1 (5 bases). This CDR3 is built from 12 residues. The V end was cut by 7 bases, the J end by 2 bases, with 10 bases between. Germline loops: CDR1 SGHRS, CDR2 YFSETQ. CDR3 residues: CASDSNPYEQYF. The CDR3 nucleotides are TGCGCCAGCGACAGTAACCCCTACGAGCAGTACTTC.

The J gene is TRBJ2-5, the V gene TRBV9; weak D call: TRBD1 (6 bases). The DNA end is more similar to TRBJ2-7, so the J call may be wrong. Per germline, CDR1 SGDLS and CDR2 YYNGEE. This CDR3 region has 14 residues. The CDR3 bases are TGTGCCAGCAGCCCCTCGACAGGTTCCTACGAGCAGTACTTC. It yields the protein CASSPSTGSYEQYF.

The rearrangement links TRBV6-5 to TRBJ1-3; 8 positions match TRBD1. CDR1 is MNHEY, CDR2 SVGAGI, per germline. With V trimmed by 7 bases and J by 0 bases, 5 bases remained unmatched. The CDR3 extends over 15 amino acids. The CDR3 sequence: CASIGTGPSGNTIYF. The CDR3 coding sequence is TGTGCCAGCATAGGGACAGGTCCCTCTGGAAACACCATATATTTT.

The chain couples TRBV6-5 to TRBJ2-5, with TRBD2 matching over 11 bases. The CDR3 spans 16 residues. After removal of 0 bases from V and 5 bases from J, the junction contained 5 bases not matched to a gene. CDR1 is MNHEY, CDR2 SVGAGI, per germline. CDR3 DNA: TGTGCCAGCAGTTACTCGGGTAGCGGGGGGGCGGAGACCCAGTACTTC. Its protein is CASSYSGSGGAETQYF.

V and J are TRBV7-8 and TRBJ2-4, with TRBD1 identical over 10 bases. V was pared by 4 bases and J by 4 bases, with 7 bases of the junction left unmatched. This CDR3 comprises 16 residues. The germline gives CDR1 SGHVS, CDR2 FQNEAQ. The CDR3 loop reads CASSSTPGQGKNIQYF. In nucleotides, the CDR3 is TGTGCCAGCAGCTCCACACCGGGACAGGGGAAAAACATTCAGTACTTC.